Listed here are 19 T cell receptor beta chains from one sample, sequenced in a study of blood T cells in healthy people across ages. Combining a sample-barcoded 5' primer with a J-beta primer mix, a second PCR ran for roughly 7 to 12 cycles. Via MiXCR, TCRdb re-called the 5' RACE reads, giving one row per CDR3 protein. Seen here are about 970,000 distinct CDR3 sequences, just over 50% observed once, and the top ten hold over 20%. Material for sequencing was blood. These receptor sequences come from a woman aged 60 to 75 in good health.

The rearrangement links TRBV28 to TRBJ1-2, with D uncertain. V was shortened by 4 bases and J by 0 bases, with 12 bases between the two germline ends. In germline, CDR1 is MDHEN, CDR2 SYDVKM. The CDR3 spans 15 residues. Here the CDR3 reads CASSSTGASNYGYTF. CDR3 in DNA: TGTGCCAGCAGTTCGACGGGAGCTTCTAACTATGGCTACACCTTC.

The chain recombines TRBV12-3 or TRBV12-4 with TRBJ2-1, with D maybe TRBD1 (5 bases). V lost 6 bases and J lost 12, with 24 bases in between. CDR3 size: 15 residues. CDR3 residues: CASSTAGSRTDTQFF. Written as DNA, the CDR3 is TGTGCCAGCAGCACCGCAGGGTCCCGCACAGATACGCAGTTCTTC.

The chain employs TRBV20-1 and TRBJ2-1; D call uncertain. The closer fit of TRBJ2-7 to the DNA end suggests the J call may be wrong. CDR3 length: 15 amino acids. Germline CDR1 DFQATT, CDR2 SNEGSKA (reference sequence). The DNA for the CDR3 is TGCAGTGCTAGAGACCTAAGGACCCCAAGCAATGAGCAGTACTTC. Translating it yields CSARDLRTPSNEQYF.

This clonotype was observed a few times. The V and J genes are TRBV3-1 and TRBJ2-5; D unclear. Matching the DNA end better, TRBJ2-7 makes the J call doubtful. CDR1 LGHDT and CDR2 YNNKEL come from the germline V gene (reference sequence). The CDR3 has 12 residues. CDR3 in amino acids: CASSQDQYEQYF. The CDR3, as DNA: TGTGCCAGCAGCCAAGATCAGTACGAGCAGTACTTC.

The CDR3 nucleotides are TGTGCCAGCAGCCCGGGGGCAGAAGTCACCTTC. It is translated as CASSPGAEVTF. The chain carries TRBV7-9 and TRBJ1-2, with D possibly TRBD1 on 6 matching bases. V shed 5 bases and J shed 13 bases, with 14 bases lying between them. The CDR3 has 11 amino acids. In germline, CDR1 is SEHNR, CDR2 FQNEAQ (reference sequence).

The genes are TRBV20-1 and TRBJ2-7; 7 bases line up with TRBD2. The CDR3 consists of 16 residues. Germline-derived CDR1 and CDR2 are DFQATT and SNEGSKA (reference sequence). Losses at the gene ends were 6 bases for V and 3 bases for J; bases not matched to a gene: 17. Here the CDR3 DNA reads TGCAGTGCAAACTACCCATCTAGCGGAGCCGTCTACGAGCAGTACTTC. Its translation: CSANYPSSGAVYEQYF.

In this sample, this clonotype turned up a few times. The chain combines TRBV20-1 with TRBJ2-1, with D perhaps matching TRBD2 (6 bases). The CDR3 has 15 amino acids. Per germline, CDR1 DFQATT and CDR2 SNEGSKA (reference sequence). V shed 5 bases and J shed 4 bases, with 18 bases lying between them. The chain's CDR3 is CSAGAWGEAYNEQFF. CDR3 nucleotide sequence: TGCAGTGCTGGCGCCTGGGGGGAGGCATACAATGAGCAGTTCTTC.

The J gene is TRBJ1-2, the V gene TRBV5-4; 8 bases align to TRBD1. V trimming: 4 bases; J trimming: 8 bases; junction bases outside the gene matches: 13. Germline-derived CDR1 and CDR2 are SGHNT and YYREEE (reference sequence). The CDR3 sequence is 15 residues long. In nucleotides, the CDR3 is TGTGCCAGCAGCCTCACAGTCTCCAGGGGGCGCGGCTACACCTTC. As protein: CASSLTVSRGRGYTF.

The CDR3 is CASSEPDRVTDTQYF. The CDR3 DNA reads as TGTGCCAGCAGCGAGCCGGACAGGGTCACAGATACGCAGTATTTT. The J gene is TRBJ2-3, the V gene TRBV7-9; 8 positions agree with TRBD1. J lost 2 bases, V lost 5 bases, and 6 bases had no gene match. CDR1 and CDR2 (germline): SEHNR, FQNEAQ (reference sequence). This CDR3 has 15 residues.

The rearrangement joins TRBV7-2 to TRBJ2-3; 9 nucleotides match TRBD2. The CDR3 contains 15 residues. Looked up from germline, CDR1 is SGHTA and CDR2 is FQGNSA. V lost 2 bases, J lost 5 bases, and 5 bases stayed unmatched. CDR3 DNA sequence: TGTGCCAGCAGCTTAATAGCGGGGGATCAAGATACGCAGTATTTT. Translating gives CASSLIAGDQDTQYF.

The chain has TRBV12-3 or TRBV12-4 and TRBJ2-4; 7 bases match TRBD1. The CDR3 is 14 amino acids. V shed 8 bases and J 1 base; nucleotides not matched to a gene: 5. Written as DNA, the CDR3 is TGTGCCAGCGGGTTGACAGGGGCCAAAAACATTCAGTACTTC. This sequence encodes CASGLTGAKNIQYF.

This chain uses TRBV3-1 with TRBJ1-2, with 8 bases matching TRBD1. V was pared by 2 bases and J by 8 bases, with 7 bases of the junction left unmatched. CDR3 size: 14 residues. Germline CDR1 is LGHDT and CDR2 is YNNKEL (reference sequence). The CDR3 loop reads CASSQQGAGEGYTF. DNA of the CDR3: TGTGCCAGCAGCCAACAGGGGGCTGGGGAGGGCTACACCTTC.

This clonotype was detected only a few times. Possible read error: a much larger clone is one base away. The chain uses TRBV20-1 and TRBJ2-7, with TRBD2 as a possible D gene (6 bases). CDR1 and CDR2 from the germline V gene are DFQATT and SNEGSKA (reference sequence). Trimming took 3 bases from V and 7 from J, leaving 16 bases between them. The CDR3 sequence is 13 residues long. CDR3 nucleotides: TGCAGTGCTAGGCTGGACGGGGGAGTTGAGCAGTACTTC. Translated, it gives CSARLDGGVEQYF.

The DNA of the CDR3 is TGCAGTGCTAGAGATTTTGGGACTAACTACGAGCAGTACTTC. Its protein product is CSARDFGTNYEQYF. The chain joins TRBV20-1 to TRBJ2-5; TRBD2 matches 7 bases. The closer fit of TRBJ2-7 to the DNA end suggests the J call may be wrong. This CDR3 region has 14 residues. Germline CDR1 is DFQATT and CDR2 is SNEGSKA (reference sequence).

The CDR3 is CASSGGANTEAFF. CDR3 nucleotides: TGTGCCAGCAGTGGGGGGGCGAACACTGAAGCTTTCTTT. The chain combines TRBV2 with TRBJ1-1; a weak D match, TRBD1 (6 bases). V shed 4 bases and J shed 1 base, with 7 bases lying between them. This CDR3 is built from 13 residues. The germline CDR1 and CDR2 sequences are SNHLY and FYNNEI.

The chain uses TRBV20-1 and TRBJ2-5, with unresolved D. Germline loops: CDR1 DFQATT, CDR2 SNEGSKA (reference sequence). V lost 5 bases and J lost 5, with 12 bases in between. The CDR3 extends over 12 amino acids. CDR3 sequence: CSAPGPRETQYF. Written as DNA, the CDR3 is TGCAGTGCTCCAGGACCGCGGGAGACCCAGTACTTC.

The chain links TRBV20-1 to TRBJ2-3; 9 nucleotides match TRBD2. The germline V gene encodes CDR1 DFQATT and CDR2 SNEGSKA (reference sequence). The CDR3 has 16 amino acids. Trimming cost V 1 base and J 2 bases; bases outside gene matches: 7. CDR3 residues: CSARVPAGGFTDTQYF. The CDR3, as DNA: TGCAGTGCTAGAGTGCCGGCGGGAGGGTTCACAGATACGCAGTATTTT.

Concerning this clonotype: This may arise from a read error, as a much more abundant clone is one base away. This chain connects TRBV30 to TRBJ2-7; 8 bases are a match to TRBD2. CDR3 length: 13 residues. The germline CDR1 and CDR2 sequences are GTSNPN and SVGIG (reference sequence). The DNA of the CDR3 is TGTGCCGGGAGTAAGAGCGGGGGCTACGAGCAGTACTTC. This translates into CAGSKSGGYEQYF.

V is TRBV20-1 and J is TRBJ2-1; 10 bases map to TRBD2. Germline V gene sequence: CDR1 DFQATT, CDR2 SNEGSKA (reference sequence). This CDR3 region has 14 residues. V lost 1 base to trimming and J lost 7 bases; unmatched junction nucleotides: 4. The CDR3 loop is CSARVLAGANEQFF. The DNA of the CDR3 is TGCAGTGCTAGAGTCCTAGCGGGAGCTAATGAGCAGTTCTTC.